This T cell receptor (beta chain) was found in a study of regulatory T cells in long-lasting Graves disease. The time point is: newly diagnosed GD, antithyroid drugs for less than 3 months. PBMC-derived RNA was used for the TCR library. Arm-PCR with iRepertoire HTBI primers amplified the CDR3 regions for these TCR beta libraries. From the multiplex PCR reads, TCRdb called clonotypes with MiXCR, one entry per CDR3 protein. The table lists roughly 260,000 distinct CDR3 sequences, about 18% of them singletons. CDR1 is KGHSH, CDR2 LQKENI, per germline. Trimming left V 3 bases short and J 7 bases short, with 21 bases between. The CDR3 has 16 residues. This clonotype occurred many times. Separately, the same data were catalogued under a study of T cells in Graves' hyperthyroidism and ophthalmopathy.

The starting material was peripheral blood mononuclear cells (PBMCs), obtained at new diagnosis, from a patient treated with antithyroid drugs. This TCR derives from a woman in her twenties or thirties with Graves disease. The chain couples TRBV18 to TRBJ1-1, with D perhaps matching TRBD1 (5 bases). This CDR3 is CASSPRAGTFTGEAFF. The CDR3, as DNA: TGTGCCAGCTCACCCCGCGCCGGGACCTTCACGGGTGAAGCTTTCTTT.